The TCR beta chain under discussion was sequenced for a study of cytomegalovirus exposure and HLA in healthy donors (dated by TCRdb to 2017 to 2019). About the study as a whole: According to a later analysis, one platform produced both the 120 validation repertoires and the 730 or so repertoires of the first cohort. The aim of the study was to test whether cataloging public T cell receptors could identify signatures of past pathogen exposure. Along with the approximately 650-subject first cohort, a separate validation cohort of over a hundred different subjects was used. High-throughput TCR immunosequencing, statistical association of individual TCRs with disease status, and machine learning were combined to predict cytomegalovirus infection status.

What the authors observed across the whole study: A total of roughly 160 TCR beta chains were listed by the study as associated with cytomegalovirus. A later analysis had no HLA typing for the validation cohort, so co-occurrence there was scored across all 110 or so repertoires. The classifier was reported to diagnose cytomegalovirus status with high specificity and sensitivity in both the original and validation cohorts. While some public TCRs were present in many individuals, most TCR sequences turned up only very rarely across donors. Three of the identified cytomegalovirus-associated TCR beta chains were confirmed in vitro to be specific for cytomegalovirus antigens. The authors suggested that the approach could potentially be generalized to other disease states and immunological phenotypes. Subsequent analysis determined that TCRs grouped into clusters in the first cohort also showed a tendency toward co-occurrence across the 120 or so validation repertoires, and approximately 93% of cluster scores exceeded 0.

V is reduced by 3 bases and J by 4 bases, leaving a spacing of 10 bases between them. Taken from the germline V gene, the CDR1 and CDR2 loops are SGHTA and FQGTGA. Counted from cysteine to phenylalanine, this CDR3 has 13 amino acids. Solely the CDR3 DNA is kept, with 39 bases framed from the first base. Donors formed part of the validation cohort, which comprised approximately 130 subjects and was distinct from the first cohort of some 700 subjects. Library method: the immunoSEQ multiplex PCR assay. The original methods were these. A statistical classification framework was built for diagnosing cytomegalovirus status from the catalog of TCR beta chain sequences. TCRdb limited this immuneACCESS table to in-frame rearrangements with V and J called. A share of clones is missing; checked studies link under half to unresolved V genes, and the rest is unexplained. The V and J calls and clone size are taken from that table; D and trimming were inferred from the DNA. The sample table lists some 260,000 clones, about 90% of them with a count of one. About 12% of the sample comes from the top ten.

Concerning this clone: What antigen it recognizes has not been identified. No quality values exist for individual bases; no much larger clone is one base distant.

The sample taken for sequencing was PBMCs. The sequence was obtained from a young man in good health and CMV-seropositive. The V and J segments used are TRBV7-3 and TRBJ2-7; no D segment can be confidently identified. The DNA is TGTGCCAGCAGCTTCGACTCCCGTTACGAGCAGTACTTC. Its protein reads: CASSFDSRYEQYF.